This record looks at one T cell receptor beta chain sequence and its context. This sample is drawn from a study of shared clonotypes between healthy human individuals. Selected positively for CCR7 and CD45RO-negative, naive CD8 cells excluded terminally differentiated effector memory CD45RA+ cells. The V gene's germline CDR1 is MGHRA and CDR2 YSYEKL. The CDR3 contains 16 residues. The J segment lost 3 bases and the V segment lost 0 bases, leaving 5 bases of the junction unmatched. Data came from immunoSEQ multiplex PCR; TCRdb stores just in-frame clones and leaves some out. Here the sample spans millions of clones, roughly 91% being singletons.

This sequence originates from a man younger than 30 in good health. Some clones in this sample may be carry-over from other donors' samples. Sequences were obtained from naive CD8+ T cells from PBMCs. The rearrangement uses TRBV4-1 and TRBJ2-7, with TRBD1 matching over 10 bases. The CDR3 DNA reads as TGCGCCAGCAGCCAAGATGATGGGACAGGGGTCTACGAGCAGTACTTC. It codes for CASSQDDGTGVYEQYF.